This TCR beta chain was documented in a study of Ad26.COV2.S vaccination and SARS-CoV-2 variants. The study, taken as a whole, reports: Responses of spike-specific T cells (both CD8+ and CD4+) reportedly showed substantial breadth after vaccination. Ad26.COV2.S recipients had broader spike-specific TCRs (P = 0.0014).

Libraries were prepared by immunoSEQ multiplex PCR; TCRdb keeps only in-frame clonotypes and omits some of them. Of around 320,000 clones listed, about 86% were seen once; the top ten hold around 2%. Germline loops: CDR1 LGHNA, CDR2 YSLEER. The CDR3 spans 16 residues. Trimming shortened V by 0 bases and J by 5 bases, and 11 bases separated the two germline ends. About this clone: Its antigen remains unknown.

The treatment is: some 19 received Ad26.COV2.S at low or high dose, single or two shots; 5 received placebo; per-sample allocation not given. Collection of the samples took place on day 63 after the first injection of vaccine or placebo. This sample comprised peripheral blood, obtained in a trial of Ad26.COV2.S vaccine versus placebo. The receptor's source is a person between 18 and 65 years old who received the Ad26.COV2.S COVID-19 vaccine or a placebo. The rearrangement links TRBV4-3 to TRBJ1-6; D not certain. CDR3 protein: CASSQDVGRNNSPLHF. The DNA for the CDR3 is TGCGCCAGCAGCCAAGACGTAGGCCGGAATAATTCACCCCTCCACTTT.